One and the same sample provided the 23 T cell receptor beta chains below, sequenced in a study of shared clonotypes between healthy human individuals. CD45RO-negative, CCR7-selected cells formed the naive CD8 fraction, which excluded terminally differentiated effector memory CD45RA+ cells. Sequencing was performed with immunoSEQ multiplex PCR; in TCRdb, only in-frame clones are kept and a portion is missing. The sample consists of around 2,100,000 clones, about 95% of them appearing once. The sequenced sample consisted of naive CD8+ T cells sorted from blood. Receptors originate from a man aged 18 to 30 in good health.

The rearrangement uses TRBV15 and TRBJ2-7; possibly TRBD1 for D (5 bases). The CDR3 spans 19 residues. Trimming pared 3 bases from V and 6 bases from J, leaving 30 bases between. From germline, CDR1 is LNHNV and CDR2 YYDKDF (reference sequence). CDR3 coding DNA: TGTGCCACCAGCAGTGTGGCAGGGAAAGGCACCAAATACACCATCGAGCAGTACTTC. Its protein is CATSSVAGKGTKYTIEQYF.

Notes on this clone: This CDR3 is also generated by other DNA sequences in the sample. The V and J genes are TRBV27 and TRBJ2-5, with a tentative D call TRBD1 (5 bases). This CDR3 is built from 13 residues. Looked up from germline, CDR1 is MNHEY and CDR2 is SMNVEV (reference sequence). Deletions cut 0 bases from V and 3 bases from J, with 5 bases between. CDR3 DNA: TGTGCCAGCAGTTTATCAGGGGAAGAGACCCAGTACTTC. Protein product: CASSLSGEETQYF.

This rearrangement joins TRBV27 to TRBJ2-7; D is perhaps TRBD1 (5 bases). The germline V and J ends were trimmed by 6 bases and 5 bases, with 17 bases remaining between them. The CDR3 loop spans 14 amino acids. Germline V gene data show CDR1 as MNHEY and CDR2 as SMNVEV (reference sequence). CDR3 loop: CASSTEAGNHEQYF. The CDR3 DNA follows: TGTGCCAGCAGCACTGAGGCAGGGAATCACGAGCAGTACTTC.

The V and J genes are TRBV6-6 and TRBJ2-1; a weak D match, TRBD2 (6 bases). The V gene's germline CDR1 is MNHNY and CDR2 SVGAGI (reference sequence). This CDR3 has 12 residues. Trimming cost V 8 bases and J 3 bases, with 8 bases left between them. The CDR3 is CASRLGYNEQFF. Written as DNA, the CDR3 is TGTGCCAGCCGACTAGGCTACAATGAGCAGTTCTTC.

The V call is TRBV9, the J call TRBJ2-3; possible D gene TRBD1, 6 bases. Trimming cost V 0 bases and J 4 bases, with 12 bases left between them. The CDR3 has 15 residues. The germline gives CDR1 SGDLS, CDR2 YYNGEE. CDR3 coding DNA: TGTGCCAGCAGCGTAGCAGTCAGGGGAGCAGATACGCAGTATTTT. It is translated as CASSVAVRGADTQYF. Supplemented by reference TRBV9 and TRBJ2-3, the full variable domain reads DSGVTQTPKHLITATGQRVTLRCSPRSGDLSVYWYQQSLDQGLQFLIQYYNGEERAKGNILERFSAQQFPDLHSELNLSSLELGDSALYFCASSVAVRGADTQYFGPGTRLTVL.

This chain uses TRBV2 with TRBJ2-7; TRBD1 is a possible D gene (7 bases). V lost 10 bases to trimming and J lost 4 bases, with 29 bases between them. This CDR3 region has 17 residues. Germline CDR1 and CDR2: SNHLY and FYNNEI. Here the CDR3 DNA reads TGTGCCATCCTCCGGACAGGCCAAGATCGGAGGGCATACGAGCAGTACTTC. Translation: CAILRTGQDRRAYEQYF.

The V call is TRBV5-8, the J call TRBJ1-6, with D unclear. V was trimmed by 4 bases and J by 8 bases, leaving 10 bases between them. CDR1 and CDR2 (germline): SGHTS, YDEGEE. The CDR3 consists of 13 residues. CDR3 coding DNA: TGTGCCAGCAGCGCAAATATGGATTCACCCCTCCACTTT. It specifies CASSANMDSPLHF.

This chain links TRBV30 with TRBJ1-1; D perhaps matches TRBD1 (5 bases). Germline V gives CDR1 GTSNPN, CDR2 SVGIG (reference sequence). This CDR3 has 13 residues. V was clipped by 1 base and J by 3 bases, with 9 bases between them. The CDR3 DNA reads TGTGCCTGGAGTGATGTAGGGGACACTGAAGCTTTCTTT. Protein: CAWSDVGDTEAFF.

To note about this clone: Other DNA sequences in the sample encode the same CDR3. The rearrangement uses TRBV28 and TRBJ2-1, with D hard to call. V lost 2 bases, J lost 6 bases, and 8 bases lay in between. Germline CDR1 MDHEN, CDR2 SYDVKM. This CDR3 contains 13 residues. As DNA, the CDR3 is TGTGCCAGCAGTTTAGGCACCAGCAATGAGCAGTTCTTC. Its protein product is CASSLGTSNEQFF.

The chain combines TRBV5-6 with TRBJ2-3, with D possibly matching TRBD2 (7 bases). Trimming took 4 bases from V and 6 from J, leaving 12 bases between them. The CDR3 runs 13 residues. The germline gives CDR1 SGHDT, CDR2 YYEEEE. Here the CDR3 reads CASSPGGGDTQYF. CDR3 bases: TGTGCCAGCAGCCCGGGGGGCGGGGATACGCAGTATTTT.

The gene calls are TRBV28 and TRBJ1-1, with a tentative D call TRBD1 (6 bases). The CDR3 loop spans 15 amino acids. The ends were cut back, 3 bases at V and 1 base at J, with 12 bases in the middle. Germline loops: CDR1 MDHEN, CDR2 SYDVKM. This CDR3 is CASSLGDIENTEAFF. CDR3 DNA: TGTGCCAGCAGTTTGGGGGACATAGAGAACACTGAAGCTTTCTTT. The full variable domain, completed using reference TRBV28 and TRBJ1-1, is DVKVTQSSRYLVKRTGEKVFLECVQDMDHENMFWYRQDPGLGLRLIYFSYDVKMKEKGDIPEGYSVSREKKERFSLILESASTNQTSMYLCASSLGDIENTEAFFGQGTRLTVV.

In regard to this clone: Other nucleotide sequences from this sample produce the same CDR3. This chain joins TRBV6-6 and TRBJ2-7; D is undetermined. CDR1 is MNHNY, CDR2 SVGAGI, per germline (reference sequence). The V end lost 6 bases, the J end lost 2 bases, and 11 bases lay between the germline ends. The CDR3 is made up of 13 amino acids. The CDR3 nucleotides are TGTGCCAGCAGCTCCGGACCTACCTACGAGCAGTACTTC. Translation: CASSSGPTYEQYF.

The rearrangement joins TRBV28 to TRBJ2-7; no clear D. The CDR3 is made up of 12 amino acids. Germline V CDR1 and CDR2: MDHEN, SYDVKM. The V end lost 3 bases, the J end lost 3 bases, and 6 bases lay between the germline ends. CDR3 residues: CASSLGIYEQYF. The CDR3, as DNA: TGTGCCAGCAGTTTGGGCATCTACGAGCAGTACTTC.

The chain uses TRBV27 and TRBJ2-7; D remains unclear. V lost 1 base, J lost 2 bases, and 12 bases lay in between. The CDR3 loop spans 15 amino acids. Per germline, CDR1 MNHEY and CDR2 SMNVEV (reference sequence). Here the CDR3 DNA reads TGTGCCAGCAGTTTATTCGGCGGAAGCGCCTACGAGCAGTACTTC. This translates into CASSLFGGSAYEQYF.

With regard to this clone: This specimen includes other DNA sequences encoding the same CDR3. The chain joins TRBV9 to TRBJ2-5, with D possibly being TRBD2 (6 bases). Germline V CDR1 and CDR2: SGDLS, YYNGEE. The V end was cut by 3 bases, the J end by 2 bases, with 8 bases between. The CDR3 sequence is 13 residues long. CDR3 sequence: CASSGTNQETQYF. The CDR3 nucleotides read TGTGCCAGCAGCGGGACTAATCAAGAGACCCAGTACTTC.

This chain joins TRBV28 and TRBJ2-1, with a possible D match to TRBD2 (7 bases). Trimming took off 6 bases at V and 4 bases at J, with 13 bases between the two ends. CDR1 is MDHEN and CDR2 is SYDVKM in the germline V gene. The CDR3 spans 14 residues. The CDR3 spells CASRWGGPYNEQFF. The CDR3 DNA follows: TGTGCCAGCAGATGGGGGGGCCCGTACAATGAGCAGTTCTTC. The full variable domain, completed using reference TRBV28 and TRBJ2-1, is DVKVTQSSRYLVKRTGEKVFLECVQDMDHENMFWYRQDPGLGLRLIYFSYDVKMKEKGDIPEGYSVSREKKERFSLILESASTNQTSMYLCASRWGGPYNEQFFGPGTRLTVL.

The rearrangement uses TRBV6-6 and TRBJ2-5; 9 positions agree with TRBD2. The V gene end was trimmed by 5 bases and the J gene end by 1 base; junction bases not matched to a gene: 2. The CDR3 has 14 residues. The V gene's germline CDR1 is MNHNY and CDR2 SVGAGI (reference sequence). CDR3 loop: CASSGGLAQETQYF. The CDR3 coding sequence is TGTGCCAGCAGTGGGGGACTAGCCCAAGAGACCCAGTACTTC.

The chain links TRBV2 to TRBJ2-1, with 7 bases aligning to TRBD1. The CDR3 loop spans 16 amino acids. The V gene's germline CDR1 is SNHLY and CDR2 FYNNEI. V lost 7 bases and J lost 1; bases outside the gene matches: 10. Here the CDR3 reads CASIRQGPTSYNEQFF. The CDR3, as DNA: TGTGCCAGCATCCGACAGGGACCTACTTCCTACAATGAGCAGTTCTTC.

J is TRBJ1-5 and V is TRBV19, with D possibly TRBD1 on 6 matching bases. Trimming removed 5 bases from V and 4 bases from J, with 21 bases in between. Germline V gene lookup returns CDR1 LNHDA and CDR2 SQIVND (reference sequence). The CDR3 contains 17 residues. The CDR3 bases are TGTGCCAGTAGTCTACCGGGGGCCTCCGTCCCTAATCAGCCCCAGCATTTT. Protein product: CASSLPGASVPNQPQHF.

This clone was recorded a few times. This sequence joins TRBV11-2 and TRBJ1-5; possible D gene TRBD1, 5 bases. CDR3 length: 15 residues. Between the trimmed V and J ends, which lost 1 base and 1 base, there was a span of 8 bases. Per germline, CDR1 SGHAT and CDR2 FQNNGV. CDR3 residues: CASSLGGRSNQPQHF. CDR3 in DNA: TGTGCCAGCAGCTTAGGGGGACGGAGCAATCAGCCCCAGCATTTT.

In nucleotides, the CDR3 is TGTGCCAGCACTGGGGGAACCCTCCAAGAGACCCAGTACTTC. Translation: CASTGGTLQETQYF. The rearrangement joins TRBV6-5 to TRBJ2-5; D assignment may be TRBD1 or TRBD2 (5 bases each). Germline-derived CDR1 and CDR2 are MNHEY and SVGAGI. This CDR3 spans 14 amino acids. V lost 7 bases and J lost 1, with 13 bases in between.

The rearrangement joins TRBV2 to TRBJ2-7; 12 bases align to TRBD1. This CDR3 has 15 residues. V was clipped by 5 bases and J by 5 bases; unmatched bases: 7. Germline loops: CDR1 SNHLY, CDR2 FYNNEI. The CDR3 spells CASSLPGQGANEQYF. DNA of the CDR3: TGTGCCAGCAGTTTACCGGGACAGGGGGCAAACGAGCAGTACTTC. Together with reference TRBV2 and TRBJ2-7, the CDR3 gives the full variable domain: EPEVTQTPSHQVTQMGQEVILRCVPISNHLYFYWYRQILGQKVEFLVSFYNNEISEKSEIFDDQFSVERPDGSNFTLKIRSTKLEDSAMYFCASSLPGQGANEQYFGPGTRLTVT.

This chain uses TRBV7-9 with TRBJ1-5, with 7 bases fitting TRBD1. CDR3 size: 15 residues. The germline V gene encodes CDR1 SEHNR and CDR2 FQNEAQ (reference sequence). V gave up 4 bases and J gave up 5 bases; unmatched junction bases: 8. CDR3 residues: CASSSGSTGYQPQHF. CDR3 nucleotide sequence: TGTGCCAGCAGCTCGGGGTCGACAGGGTATCAGCCCCAGCATTTT.